This entry lists 5 T cell receptor beta chains sequenced from one sample in a study of T-cell reconstitution after alpha-beta-depleted transplantation in children. Preparing the TCRbeta library involved the use of unique molecular identifiers. TCRdb ran MiXCR on the PCR reads and lists one entry per CDR3 protein. The repertoire holds approximately 520,000 distinct CDR3 sequences, with 30% to 35% as singletons. Here the sequenced sample was PBMCs from the stem cell graft donor, taken from the stem cell graft. All receptors come from a human donor who donated a stem cell graft to a child with aplastic anemia.

CDR3: CASSLLGTGDGAKRIQYF. The CDR3 region has the DNA TGTGCCAGCAGTTTATTAGGGACAGGGGATGGGGCAAAACGAATTCAGTACTTC. The rearrangement links TRBV27 to TRBJ2-4; 10 nucleotides agree with TRBD1. V was pared by 1 base and J by 10 bases, with 16 bases of the junction left unmatched. The CDR3 is 18 residues long. Germline CDR1 MNHEY, CDR2 SMNVEV (reference sequence).

V is TRBV7-2 and J is TRBJ2-1; D is unresolved. Trimming shortened V by 5 bases and J by 1 base, and 12 bases separated the two germline ends. Germline values: CDR1 SGHTA, CDR2 FQGNSA. CDR3 length: 15 amino acids. The CDR3 nucleotides are TGTGCCAGCAGCCTTCCTCTTGGGTCCTACAATGAGCAGTTCTTC. It translates to CASSLPLGSYNEQFF.

V gene TRBV29-1 combines with J gene TRBJ2-1; TRBD1 might be the D (5 bases). Germline V lookup: CDR1 SQVTM, CDR2 ANQGSEA. Trimming pared 2 bases from V and 6 bases from J, leaving 8 bases between. The CDR3 is made up of 12 amino acids. The CDR3 nucleotides read TGCAGCGTTGAAAAGGGGATCAATGAGCAGTTCTTC. Amino acid sequence: CSVEKGINEQFF.

The V and J genes are TRBV12-3 or TRBV12-4 and TRBJ2-5; 10 bases align to TRBD1. The CDR3 covers 14 residues. V lost 6 bases, J lost 7 bases, and 8 bases stayed unmatched. CDR3 in DNA: TGTGCCAGCAGCTCCGACAGGGGGCGTGCGACCCAGTACTTC. It codes for CASSSDRGRATQYF.

This chain connects TRBV28 to TRBJ2-3; a possible D gene is TRBD1 (6 bases). Germline V gene sequence: CDR1 MDHEN, CDR2 SYDVKM. The CDR3 is 12 residues long. V lost 10 bases and J lost 2, with 10 bases in between. The CDR3 nucleotides are TGTGCCACTGGACAGCTCACAGATACGCAGTATTTT. Protein: CATGQLTDTQYF.